The subject of this entry is one T cell receptor beta chain. Its antigen is currently unknown. This sample was taken from a study of T cell responses to AZD1222 COVID-19 vaccine. The study's findings and limits: Among those given AZD1222, only five to seven were seropositive at baseline. Reportedly, nearly half of unique spike TCRs recognized epitopes outside B.1.351/B.1.1.7 mutations. Every sample of the repertoires postdated the peak T cell response. Possibly, clonal diversity was underestimated; donors were largely white British and included more females.

This table comes from immunoSEQ multiplex PCR, and its TCRdb copy is limited to in-frame clones, with some not included. The data contain about 100,000 clones, around nine tenths of them seen just once; the ten biggest clones take up less than 20%. The CDR3 runs to 17 residues. Germline V lookup: CDR1 MNHNS, CDR2 SASEGT. Deletions cut 3 bases from V and 3 bases from J, with 17 bases between. The material was peripheral blood, obtained on day 0 of AZD1222 vaccination. This sequence originates from an adult in good health. The chain links TRBV6-1 to TRBJ1-4, with D maybe TRBD1 (5 bases). The CDR3 reads CASSDQTVMRPNEKLFF. CDR3 in DNA: TGTGCCAGCAGTGACCAGACAGTTATGAGGCCTAATGAAAAACTGTTTTTT.